The clone carrying this T cell receptor (beta chain) was seen a few times. What it recognizes is unknown. This sample was included in a study of cytomegalovirus exposure and HLA in healthy donors. The study's findings and limits: Common viral pathogens seemed, in a later analysis, to connect with several of the most significant clusters.

CDR3 length: 14 amino acids. In germline, CDR1 is MGHRA, CDR2 YSYEKL. V was shortened by 1 base and J by 4 bases, with 10 bases between the two germline ends. The PCR contained 60 Vbeta and 13 Jbeta primers. Some clones are missing from TCRdb's copy, which holds only in-frame ones; the method was immunoSEQ multiplex PCR. This table holds approximately 150,000 clones, about two thirds found once. The chain has TRBV4-1 and TRBJ1-2, with D unclear. The sample taken for sequencing was PBMCs. This TCR was recovered from a woman under 40 in good health and CMV-seronegative. Here the CDR3 reads CASSQASVGYGYTF. CDR3 coding DNA: TGCGCCAGCAGCCAAGCTTCCGTCGGCTATGGCTACACCTTC.